One sample yielded the 28 T cell receptor beta chains listed below, sequenced in a study of T cells after yellow fever vaccination. TCRdb reprocessed the 5' RACE reads via MiXCR and lists one record per CDR3 protein. There are around 100,000 distinct CDR3 sequences in the sample; roughly 8.4% occur only once, and over 25% lies in the top ten. This specimen was CD8+ T cells sorted from PBMCs, taken 45 days after the yellow fever booster vaccination. These receptors all stem from a man aged 25 to 40 who received the YFV17D yellow fever vaccine.

This clonotype has a count of ten or more. J is TRBJ2-4 and V is TRBV4-3; possibly TRBD2 for D (5 bases). The V gene's germline CDR1 is LGHNA and CDR2 YSLEER. The CDR3 covers 15 residues. Trimming took off 0 bases at V and 8 bases at J, with 14 bases between the two ends. CDR3 protein: CASSQERASADIQYF. CDR3 nucleotides: TGCGCCAGCAGCCAAGAGCGGGCATCAGCGGACATTCAGTACTTC.

This clonotype was counted ten times or more. The chain employs TRBV20-1 and TRBJ2-1; 14 bases line up with TRBD2. The CDR3 loop spans 18 amino acids. J gave up 1 base and V 1 base, and 6 bases lay outside the gene matches. The germline V gene has CDR1 DFQATT and CDR2 SNEGSKA (reference sequence). This CDR3 reads CSARGGLAGVTSYNEQFF. CDR3 DNA: TGCAGTGCTAGAGGGGGACTAGCGGGAGTAACATCCTACAATGAGCAGTTCTTC.

The table lists this clonotype with a few counts. The chain recombines TRBV29-1 with TRBJ2-7, with D tentatively TRBD1 or TRBD2 (5 bases each). Trimming shortened V by 6 bases and J by 0 bases, and 9 bases separated the two germline ends. Germline V CDR1 and CDR2: SQVTM, ANQGSEA. This CDR3 contains 12 residues. The CDR3 sequence: CSVEDNSYEQYF. The DNA for the CDR3 is TGCAGCGTGGAGGACAACTCCTACGAGCAGTACTTC.

This clonotype was picked up many times. V usage is TRBV20-1 and J usage is TRBJ2-3; D gene unclear. Trimming took off 4 bases at V and 2 bases at J, with 13 bases between the two ends. The germline CDR1 and CDR2 sequences are DFQATT and SNEGSKA (reference sequence). The CDR3 contains 14 residues. CDR3 nucleotides: TGCAGTGCTATACCGGATTCAGACACAGATACGCAGTATTTT. It encodes CSAIPDSDTDTQYF.

This clonotype was counted many times. The chain links TRBV9 to TRBJ2-3; 7 bases are a match to TRBD1. Trimming removed 4 bases from V and 3 bases from J; junction bases left unmatched: 20. The CDR3 is made up of 19 amino acids. Germline lookup yields CDR1 SGDLS and CDR2 YYNGEE. CDR3 DNA: TGTGCCAGCAGCTCAGACAGGGTCGATCGGGCAGACACGACAGATACGCAGTATTTT. Amino acids: CASSSDRVDRADTTDTQYF.

This clonotype was counted a few times. This chain connects TRBV20-1 to TRBJ1-2; possible D gene TRBD1, 5 bases. V dropped 5 bases and J dropped 4 bases, with 14 bases sitting between them. Germline CDR1 reads DFQATT; CDR2 reads SNEGSKA (reference sequence). CDR3 length: 13 amino acids. Here the CDR3 DNA reads TGCAGTGCTCTGGACACATCCTCCTATGGCTACACCTTC. Amino acids: CSALDTSSYGYTF.

The sample holds many counts of this clonotype. This chain links TRBV19 with TRBJ2-1; tentatively, D is TRBD1 or TRBD2 (7 bases each). The V end lost 7 bases, the J end lost 8 bases, and 21 bases lay between the germline ends. The germline CDR1 and CDR2 sequences are LNHDA and SQIVND (reference sequence). The CDR3 has 15 amino acids. The CDR3 here is CASTPGGGPSYEQFF. The DNA for the CDR3 is TGTGCCAGTACCCCAGGGGGAGGGCCCTCGTATGAGCAGTTCTTC.

J is TRBJ2-5 and V is TRBV7-3; a weak D match, TRBD2 (6 bases). The CDR3 totals 15 residues. Germline-derived CDR1 and CDR2 are SGHTA and FQGTGA. The V end lost 3 bases, the J end lost 1 base, and 12 bases lay between the germline ends. The CDR3 bases are TGTGCCAGCAGCTTCACTAGCTCATCCCAAGAGACCCAGTACTTC. This translates into CASSFTSSSQETQYF.

This clonotype has ten or more counts. The gene calls are TRBV4-3 and TRBJ2-2; 8 bases line up with TRBD1. The length of the CDR3 is 16 residues. CDR1 and CDR2 (germline): LGHNA, YSLEER. J was trimmed by 2 bases and V by 4 bases; bases with no gene match: 6. CDR3 coding DNA: TGCGCCAGCAGCCCCTTCGGACAGGGAAACACCGGGGAGCTGTTTTTT. Its translation is CASSPFGQGNTGELFF.

This clonotype has at least ten counts. This chain uses TRBV6-5 with TRBJ2-2; D not certain. V lost 2 bases to trimming and J lost 3 bases, with 10 bases between them. This CDR3 spans 15 amino acids. The germline gives CDR1 MNHEY, CDR2 SVGAGI. The CDR3 region has the DNA TGTGCCAGCAGTTACGTGCCTGGGGACACCGGGGAGCTGTTTTTT. It encodes CASSYVPGDTGELFF.

This clonotype was found many times. The rearrangement links TRBV27 to TRBJ2-7, with D uncertain. CDR3 length: 13 residues. Trimming cost V 2 bases and J 0 bases, with 5 bases left between them. Looked up from germline, CDR1 is MNHEY and CDR2 is SMNVEV (reference sequence). The CDR3 is CASSLTTSYEQYF. The CDR3 bases are TGTGCCAGCAGTTTAACGACCTCCTACGAGCAGTACTTC.

This clonotype was seen a handful of times. CDR3 protein: CASSVSVDSSYEQYF. CDR3 DNA sequence: TGTGCCAGCAGCGTTTCGGTCGACAGCTCCTACGAGCAGTACTTC. The chain uses TRBV9 and TRBJ2-7; maybe TRBD1 (5 bases). Deletions cut 2 bases from V and 0 bases from J, with 12 bases between. CDR1 and CDR2 from the germline V gene are SGDLS and YYNGEE. The CDR3 is 15 amino acids.

About this clonotype: This clone may be a read error of a much larger clone one base away. The chain uses TRBV19 and TRBJ2-2; possible D gene TRBD2, 6 bases. The CDR3 runs to 13 residues. The V gene's germline CDR1 is LNHDA and CDR2 SQIVND (reference sequence). The CDR3 nucleotides read TGTACCAGTAGTATTGGAGGGTCCGGGGAGCTGTTTTTT. This sequence encodes CTSSIGGSGELFF.

This clonotype was seen repeatedly, ten times or more. This chain connects TRBV6-1 to TRBJ1-6; 7 bases line up with TRBD1. The V gene end was trimmed by 6 bases and the J gene end by 7 bases; junction bases not matched to a gene: 6. Germline CDR1 reads MNHNS; CDR2 reads SASEGT. The CDR3 totals 14 residues. The CDR3 DNA sequence: TGTGCCAGCAGCACGGGACAGTCCAATTCACCCCTCCACTTT. Its translation: CASSTGQSNSPLHF.

This clonotype was detected ten times or more. The genes are TRBV28 and TRBJ2-7; 8 nucleotides line up with TRBD2. Trimming took 8 bases from V and 6 from J; bases not matched to a gene: 9. Germline V gene sequence: CDR1 MDHEN, CDR2 SYDVKM. CDR3 length: 13 residues. Here the CDR3 DNA reads TGTGCCAGCCTTCGGGAGGGCCGCGGCGAGCAGTACTTC. Its translation is CASLREGRGEQYF.

For this clonotype: A much larger clone lies one base from this, so it may be a read error. V is TRBV7-9 and J is TRBJ1-1; 7 bases align to TRBD1. CDR3 length equals 14 residues. Trimming took 4 bases from V and 7 from J; bases not matched to a gene: 9. In germline, CDR1 is SEHNR, CDR2 FQNEAQ (reference sequence). The CDR3 region has the DNA TGTGCCAGCAGCTCATATGACAGGGTGGGTGAAGCTTTCTTT. Encoded protein: CASSSYDRVGEAFF.

This clonotype appeared a few times. The CDR3 here is CASSEGVGTTGELFF. The DNA for the CDR3 is TGTGCCAGCAGTGAGGGGGTCGGGACTACCGGGGAGCTGTTTTTT. The rearrangement links TRBV2 to TRBJ2-2, with D perhaps TRBD2 (6 bases). The CDR3 contains 15 residues. The V gene's germline CDR1 is SNHLY and CDR2 FYNNEI. V was shortened by 3 bases and J by 5 bases, with 13 bases between the two germline ends.

A word on this clonotype: A much larger clone lies one base from this, so it may be a read error. CDR3 sequence (DNA): TGTGCCAGCAGTTTCGGTGGACACGGGTTGAACTTC. Its protein is CASSFGGHGLNF. The rearrangement uses TRBV12-3 or TRBV12-4 and TRBJ2-7, with D perhaps TRBD1 (5 bases). This CDR3 has 12 amino acids.

A few counts support this clonotype. The chain joins TRBV7-2 to TRBJ2-7; tentatively, D is TRBD2 (6 bases). This CDR3 contains 14 residues. The V gene's germline CDR1 is SGHTA and CDR2 FQGNSA. V gave up 3 bases and J gave up 3 bases, with 12 bases separating them. The CDR3 nucleotides read TGTGCCAGCAGCTTGGGACTGACTTACTACGAGCAGTACTTC. Its protein is CASSLGLTYYEQYF.

This clonotype was seen a handful of times. This rearrangement joins TRBV19 to TRBJ2-7; 8 positions agree with TRBD2. Losses at the gene ends were 8 bases for V and 1 base for J; bases not matched to a gene: 7. Germline CDR1 and CDR2: LNHDA and SQIVND (reference sequence). The CDR3 consists of 14 residues. The CDR3 DNA reads as TGTGCCAGTGCGTTGGGGACTAGTTCCTACGAGCAGTACTTC. Translated: CASALGTSSYEQYF.

This clonotype has ten or more counts. The chain joins TRBV7-9 to TRBJ2-4; 8 bases agree with TRBD1. The V gene's germline CDR1 is SEHNR and CDR2 FQNEAQ (reference sequence). The CDR3 runs to 15 residues. V trimming: 5 bases; J trimming: 2 bases; junction bases outside the gene matches: 5. CDR3 bases: TGTGCCAGCAGCCGAGGACAGGGCTCCAAAAACATTCAGTACTTC. It codes for CASSRGQGSKNIQYF.

This clonotype was seen ten or more times. V gene TRBV29-1 combines with J gene TRBJ2-5; perhaps TRBD1 as D (5 bases). CDR1 and CDR2 (germline): SQVTM, ANQGSEA. The CDR3 consists of 13 residues. Trimming left V 5 bases short and J 3 bases short, with 13 bases between. The CDR3 loop reads CSVYPTVKETQYF. The CDR3 region has the DNA TGCAGCGTTTACCCGACAGTGAAAGAGACCCAGTACTTC.

This clonotype has at least ten counts. V gene TRBV6-5 combines with J gene TRBJ2-4; the match to TRBD2 covers 12 bases. J lost 8 bases, V lost 0 bases, and 8 bases had no gene match. The germline CDR1 and CDR2 sequences are MNHEY and SVGAGI. The CDR3 runs to 17 residues. The CDR3 protein is CASSYSAGLAGLDIQYF. As DNA, the CDR3 is TGTGCCAGCAGTTACTCCGCCGGACTAGCGGGACTGGACATTCAGTACTTC.

The sample holds many counts of this clonotype. The rearrangement links TRBV7-9 to TRBJ2-7; D possibly corresponds to TRBD2 (6 bases). The CDR3 totals 14 residues. The V and J ends lost 5 bases and 5 bases respectively, with 16 bases between them. Germline values: CDR1 SEHNR, CDR2 FQNEAQ (reference sequence). The CDR3 loop reads CASSARSPGDEQYF. The CDR3 DNA reads as TGTGCCAGCAGCGCCCGGTCCCCGGGGGACGAGCAGTACTTC.

There are many counts of this clonotype. The rearrangement uses TRBV3-1 and TRBJ2-1, with TRBD2 identical over 9 bases. The length of the CDR3 is 16 residues. CDR1 is LGHDT and CDR2 is YNNKEL in the germline V gene (reference sequence). J gave up 4 bases and V 0 bases, and 4 bases lay outside the gene matches. CDR3 in amino acids: CASSQEWREGYNEQFF. CDR3 DNA: TGTGCCAGCAGCCAAGAGTGGCGGGAGGGATACAATGAGCAGTTCTTC.

This clonotype was counted many times. The chain recombines TRBV12-3 or TRBV12-4 with TRBJ2-2; D gene uncertain. V was trimmed by 8 bases and J by 5 bases, leaving 3 bases between them. This CDR3 spans 10 amino acids. The CDR3 region is CASGTGELFF. The CDR3 bases are TGTGCCAGCGGGACCGGGGAGCTGTTTTTT.

This clonotype was seen repeatedly, ten times or more. The chain joins TRBV4-3 to TRBJ2-5; the match to TRBD2 covers 8 bases. The junction had 1 base not matched to a gene; V was cut back by 0 bases and J by 1 base. CDR3 size: 15 residues. The germline V gene has CDR1 LGHNA and CDR2 YSLEER. The CDR3 loop reads CASSQEAGAQETQYF. CDR3 coding DNA: TGCGCCAGCAGCCAAGAAGCGGGAGCCCAAGAGACCCAGTACTTC.

This clonotype was found many times. The genes are TRBV4-3 and TRBJ2-7; the D gene is possibly TRBD1 (5 bases). The germline V and J ends were trimmed by 0 bases and 1 base, with 10 bases remaining between them. The CDR3 extends over 15 amino acids. Germline CDR1 and CDR2: LGHNA and YSLEER. CDR3: CASSQDRDSSYEQYF. In DNA, the CDR3 is TGCGCCAGCAGCCAAGACCGAGACAGTTCCTACGAGCAGTACTTC.